This T cell receptor beta chain was captured in a study of response to subunit inactivated influenza vaccine. The CDR3 spans 13 residues. Trimming removed 6 bases from V and 6 bases from J, with 11 bases in between. Whole-study results and caveats: The authors offered the suggestion that each seasonal influenza vaccination recruits few new T cells.

TCRdb re-called the RT-PCR reads through MiXCR, storing one row per CDR3 protein. The sample holds approximately 520,000 distinct CDR3 sequences, about 25% seen once. About this clonotype: Its antigen is unknown.

V usage is TRBV12-3 or TRBV12-4 and J usage is TRBJ2-2, with a tentative D call TRBD1 (6 bases). The TCR originated in a man in his forties or fifties who received an inactivated influenza vaccine. The sample was CD4+ T cells sorted from PBMCs, taken roughly 5 days after vaccination. The CDR3 DNA reads as TGTGCCAGCAGCACACAGGGTTCCGGGGAGCTGTTTTTT. Its translation: CASSTQGSGELFF.